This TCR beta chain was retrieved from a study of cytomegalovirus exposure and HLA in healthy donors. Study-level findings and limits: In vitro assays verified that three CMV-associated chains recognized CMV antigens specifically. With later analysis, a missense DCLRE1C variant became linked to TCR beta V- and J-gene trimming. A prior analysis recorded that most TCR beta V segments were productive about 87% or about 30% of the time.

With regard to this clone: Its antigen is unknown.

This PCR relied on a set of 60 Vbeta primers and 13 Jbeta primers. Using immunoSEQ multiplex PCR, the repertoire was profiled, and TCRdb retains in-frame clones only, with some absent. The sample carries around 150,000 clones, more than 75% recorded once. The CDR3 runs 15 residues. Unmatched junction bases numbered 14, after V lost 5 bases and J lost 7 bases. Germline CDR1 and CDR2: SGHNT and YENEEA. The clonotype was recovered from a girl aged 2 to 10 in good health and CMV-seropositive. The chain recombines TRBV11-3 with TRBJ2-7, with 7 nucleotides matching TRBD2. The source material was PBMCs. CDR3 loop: CASSPGEGGPFEQYF. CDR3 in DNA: TGTGCCAGCAGCCCGGGAGAGGGAGGGCCTTTTGAGCAGTACTTC.